This TCR beta chain was obtained from a study of PD-1 blockade in classical Hodgkin lymphoma. The germline gives CDR1 SGHAT, CDR2 FQDESV (reference sequence). V was shortened by 3 bases and J by 1 base, with 7 bases between the two germline ends. This CDR3 region has 14 residues. The assay was immunoSEQ multiplex PCR, and TCRdb's table has in-frame clones only and misses some. The sample lists about 7,800 clones, 65% to 85% occurring once. Time point denoted: cycle 4 day 1 (C4D1), after 6 weeks of nivolumab. Every patient experienced relapse after autologous stem cell transplantation, and brentuximab vedotin exposure varied. Thawed PBMCs underwent magnetic negative selection to obtain purified CD8+ T cells.

The sample consisted of CD8+ T cells from blood, taken before the fourth cycle of nivolumab. The chain couples TRBV11-1 to TRBJ2-1, with a possible D match to TRBD1 (5 bases). This clonotype was sampled from a human donor with classical Hodgkin lymphoma. CDR3 nucleotides: TGTGCCAGCAGCTTGACAGATTCCTACAATGAGCAGTTCTTC. Encoded protein: CASSLTDSYNEQFF.